Following are 10 T cell receptor beta chains from one sample sequenced in a study of cytomegalovirus exposure and HLA in healthy donors. Clones were read by immunoSEQ multiplex PCR, and TCRdb kept only the in-frame ones, dropping some. The sample contains some 350,000 clones, roughly 87% of which appear only once. The sequenced material came from PBMCs. The receptors stem from a woman aged 25 to 39 in good health and CMV-seropositive.

A few counts support this clone. The chain combines TRBV4-3 with TRBJ2-7, with 10 bases that match TRBD1. The trim removed 0 bases at V and 9 bases at J, leaving 11 bases unmatched. Germline V lookup: CDR1 LGHNA, CDR2 YSLEER. The CDR3 is 16 residues long. For the CDR3, the DNA is TGCGCCAGCAGCCAAGATGCCCTGGGACAGGGGATTGTGCAGTACTTC. Amino acids: CASSQDALGQGIVQYF.

V usage is TRBV2 and J usage is TRBJ1-4; D remains unclear. Germline CDR1 and CDR2: SNHLY and FYNNEI. The CDR3 runs 15 residues. V was cut by 5 bases and J by 0 bases, with 10 bases left in between. The CDR3 loop is CASSFSQATNEKLFF. The CDR3, as DNA: TGTGCCAGCAGTTTTTCGCAGGCAACTAATGAAAAACTGTTTTTT.

The chain carries TRBV5-6 and TRBJ1-1, with 7 bases fitting TRBD1. The CDR3 extends over 14 amino acids. Germline trimming cut 4 bases from V and 2 bases from J; bases unmatched to any gene: 5. Germline assignment: CDR1 SGHDT and CDR2 YYEEEE. The CDR3 reads CASSPTGLNTEAFF. Here the CDR3 DNA reads TGTGCCAGCAGCCCGACAGGGCTAAACACTGAAGCTTTCTTT.

V and J are TRBV28 and TRBJ2-3; D not resolved. The V gene's germline CDR1 is MDHEN and CDR2 SYDVKM. The V end lost 2 bases, the J end lost 5 bases, and 5 bases lay between the germline ends. CDR3 size: 12 residues. CDR3 sequence: CASSLQKDTQYF. CDR3 nucleotides: TGTGCCAGCAGTTTACAGAAAGATACGCAGTATTTT.

The J gene is TRBJ1-4, the V gene TRBV6-5, with TRBD1 identical over 7 bases. The V gene's germline CDR1 is MNHEY and CDR2 SVGAGI. V gave up 7 bases and J gave up 4 bases; unmatched junction bases: 6. The CDR3 loop spans 14 amino acids. For the CDR3, the DNA is TGTGCCAGCAAACGCGGGACAGATAATGAAAAACTGTTTTTT. Residues: CASKRGTDNEKLFF.

J is TRBJ2-3 and V is TRBV27, with D perhaps being TRBD1 or TRBD2 (5 bases each). Germline assignment: CDR1 MNHEY and CDR2 SMNVEV (reference sequence). V lost 4 bases to trimming and J lost 2 bases, with 10 bases between them. The CDR3 spans 14 residues. The CDR3 bases are TGTGCCAGCAGTTATCCGGGGCCCACAGATACGCAGTATTTT. Its protein product is CASSYPGPTDTQYF.

The CDR3 DNA reads as TGCAGCGTTGAAGATGTCCAGCTCAATGAGCAGTTCTTC. Translating it yields CSVEDVQLNEQFF. The gene calls are TRBV29-1 and TRBJ2-1; D is unclear. Germline-derived CDR1 and CDR2 are SQVTM and ANQGSEA. The CDR3 has 13 amino acids. The V and J ends lost 0 bases and 6 bases respectively, with 9 bases between them.

The chain employs TRBV6-6 and TRBJ1-2, with TRBD1 as a possible D gene (5 bases). CDR1 and CDR2 (germline): MNHNY, SVGAGI (reference sequence). V gave up 5 bases and J gave up 1 base, with 17 bases separating them. CDR3 size: 16 residues. The CDR3 bases are TGTGCCAGCAGTGCCGGGGGGGAATTGTATAACTATGGCTACACCTTC. It encodes CASSAGGELYNYGYTF.

V and J are TRBV4-1 and TRBJ2-7; D is unresolved. This CDR3 is built from 14 residues. Germline lookup yields CDR1 MGHRA and CDR2 YSYEKL. V dropped 1 base and J dropped 3 bases, with 10 bases sitting between them. This CDR3 is CASSQAVELYEQYF. The CDR3 DNA sequence: TGCGCCAGCAGCCAAGCTGTCGAGCTCTACGAGCAGTACTTC.

The CDR3 DNA sequence: TGTGCCTGGACTTTTGGCCCCGGGGAGCTGTTTTTT. This encodes CAWTFGPGELFF. The chain joins TRBV30 to TRBJ2-2; D is unclear. The CDR3 contains 12 residues. Trimming removed 4 bases from V and 6 bases from J, with 9 bases in between. CDR1 GTSNPN and CDR2 SVGIG come from the germline V gene (reference sequence).